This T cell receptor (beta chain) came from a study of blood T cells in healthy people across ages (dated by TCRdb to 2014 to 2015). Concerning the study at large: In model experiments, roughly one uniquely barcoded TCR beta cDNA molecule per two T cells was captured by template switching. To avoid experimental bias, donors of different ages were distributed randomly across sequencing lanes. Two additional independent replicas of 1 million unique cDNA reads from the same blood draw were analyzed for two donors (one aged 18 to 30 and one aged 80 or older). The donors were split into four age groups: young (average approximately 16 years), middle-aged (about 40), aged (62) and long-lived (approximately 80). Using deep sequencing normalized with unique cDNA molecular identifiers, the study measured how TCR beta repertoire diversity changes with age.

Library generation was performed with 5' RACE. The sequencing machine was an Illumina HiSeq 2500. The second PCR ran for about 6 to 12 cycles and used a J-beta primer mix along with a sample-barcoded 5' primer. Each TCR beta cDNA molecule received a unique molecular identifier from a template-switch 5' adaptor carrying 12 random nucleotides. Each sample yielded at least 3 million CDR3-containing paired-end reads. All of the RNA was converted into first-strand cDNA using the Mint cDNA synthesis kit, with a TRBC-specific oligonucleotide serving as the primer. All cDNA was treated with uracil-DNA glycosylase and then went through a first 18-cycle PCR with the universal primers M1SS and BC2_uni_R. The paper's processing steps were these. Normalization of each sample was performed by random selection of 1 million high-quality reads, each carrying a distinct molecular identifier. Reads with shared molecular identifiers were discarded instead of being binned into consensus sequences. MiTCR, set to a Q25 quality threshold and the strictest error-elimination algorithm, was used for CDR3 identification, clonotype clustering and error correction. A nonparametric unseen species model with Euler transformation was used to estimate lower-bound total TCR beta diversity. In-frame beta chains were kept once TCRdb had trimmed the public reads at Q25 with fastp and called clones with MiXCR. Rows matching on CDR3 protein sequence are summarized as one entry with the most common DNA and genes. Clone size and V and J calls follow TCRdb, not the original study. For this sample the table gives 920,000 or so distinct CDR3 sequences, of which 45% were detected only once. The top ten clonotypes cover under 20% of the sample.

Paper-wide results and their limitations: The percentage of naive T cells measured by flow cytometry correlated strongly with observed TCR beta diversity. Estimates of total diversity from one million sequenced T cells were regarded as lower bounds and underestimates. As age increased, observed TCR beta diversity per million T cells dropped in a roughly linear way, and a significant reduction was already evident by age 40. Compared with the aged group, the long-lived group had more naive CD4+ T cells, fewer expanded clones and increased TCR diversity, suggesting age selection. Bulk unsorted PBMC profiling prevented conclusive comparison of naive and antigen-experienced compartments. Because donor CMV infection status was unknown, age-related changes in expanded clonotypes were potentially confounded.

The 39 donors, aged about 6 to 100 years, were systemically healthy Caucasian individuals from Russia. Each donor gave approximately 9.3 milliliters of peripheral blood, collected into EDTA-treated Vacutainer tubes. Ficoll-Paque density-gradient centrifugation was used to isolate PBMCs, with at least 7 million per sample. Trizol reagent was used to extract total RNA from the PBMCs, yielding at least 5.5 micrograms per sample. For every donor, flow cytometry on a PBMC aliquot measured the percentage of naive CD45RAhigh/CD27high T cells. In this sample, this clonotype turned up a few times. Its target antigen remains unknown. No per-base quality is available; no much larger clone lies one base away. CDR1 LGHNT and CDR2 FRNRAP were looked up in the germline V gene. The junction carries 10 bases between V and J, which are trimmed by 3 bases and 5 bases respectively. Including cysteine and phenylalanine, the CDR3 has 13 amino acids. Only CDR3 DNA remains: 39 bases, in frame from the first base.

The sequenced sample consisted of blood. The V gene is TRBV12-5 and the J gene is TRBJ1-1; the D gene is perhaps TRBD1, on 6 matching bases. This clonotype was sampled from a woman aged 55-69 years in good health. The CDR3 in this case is CASGFGGATEAFF. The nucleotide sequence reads TGTGCTAGTGGTTTTGGGGGGGCTACTGAAGCTTTCTTT.